Below, one T cell receptor (beta chain) is given with its context. Antigen unknown. These data originate in a study of blood T cells in healthy people across ages. It was with a sample-barcoded 5' primer and a J-beta primer mix that a second PCR of roughly 7 to 12 cycles was run. TCRdb independently ran MiXCR on the 5' RACE reads; one entry per CDR3 protein. The sample carries roughly 1,100,000 distinct CDR3 sequences, 20% to 25% recorded once. In germline, CDR1 is SNHLY, CDR2 FYNNEI. V was cut by 4 bases and J by 6 bases, with 13 bases left in between. CDR3 length equals 13 residues. Notes on the study in general: Across the age range, TCR beta diversity per million T cells fell in a roughly linear way. With donor CMV status unknown, expanded clonotype changes were possibly confounded.

These data also formed part of another study, on T cells of mothers and their children. Per that paper: Reads recorded for TCR beta CDR3 numbered over 9 million per mother and roughly 2.7 million per child. Among related mother-child pairs, overlap was slightly higher than in unrelated pairs, though not significantly.

This TCR was sampled from a girl aged 2 to 9 in good health. Sample: blood. The rearrangement uses TRBV2 and TRBJ2-7; D possibly corresponds to TRBD2 (6 bases). The CDR3 spells CASSGQGGFEQYF. In DNA form, the CDR3 reads TGTGCCAGCAGTGGTCAGGGAGGTTTCGAGCAGTACTTC. The whole variable domain, remainder taken from reference TRBV2 and TRBJ2-7, is EPEVTQTPSHQVTQMGQEVILRCVPISNHLYFYWYRQILGQKVEFLVSFYNNEISEKSEIFDDQFSVERPDGSNFTLKIRSTKLEDSAMYFCASSGQGGFEQYFGPGTRLTVT.